The subject of this entry is one TCR beta chain. This clone was counted a single time. There is no known antigen for this receptor. The input lacks base qualities; no much larger clone sits a single base away. These data belong to a study of shared clonotypes between healthy human individuals (dated by TCRdb to the early 2020s). Study-wide context: The cohort included three men and a couple of women between 18 and 49 years of age. Libraries were prepared and TCR repertoires were sequenced by different laboratories using diverse techniques, in order to increase sequencing depth and limit assay-specific biases. Leukapheresis yielded between about 0.8 and 8.9 billion PBMCs per donor. Blood TCR repertoires of roughly five healthy adults were deeply sequenced to estimate repertoire size and the extent of clonotype sharing between individuals. For each donor, CD4 naive and CD4 memory were each run on three plates, CD8 naive on two plates, and CD8 memory on one plate. On the study overall, not on this receptor specifically: The genetic and exposure-history diversity represented was limited by the small number of donors. Sharing across a handful of donors was observed for about 5% of naive CD4, about 3.2% of naive CD8, roughly 2.4% of memory CD4, and around 0.4% of memory CD8 clonotypes. Larger estimated clonotype richness was generally found for naive subsets than for memory subsets. Pairwise subsampling indicated that sequencing depth was expected to affect the degree of clonotype sharing among donors. Incomplete sequencing was indicated by rarefaction of sorted-subset datasets, despite the large sequencing depth. Compared with non-shared clonotypes, the clonotypes found in all four sorted-subset donors had higher generation probabilities. Only blood was sampled, and tissue TCR repertoires likely differ from those in blood.

Using the deep immunoSEQ assay, multiplex PCR amplified TCR CDR3 regions from genomic DNA. Genomic DNA extracted from each cell subset was distributed evenly over all wells of several immunoSEQ 96-well plates, and each plate served as one replicate. For sorted subsets, around 200 ng genomic DNA, equal to 30,000 or so T cell genomes, was loaded into each replicate PCR. Purified libraries were quantified with a Qubit 3.0 fluorometer, sized on a Bioanalyzer 2100, and re-quantified with the KAPA Library Quantification kit. Each immunoSEQ 96-well plate was sequenced on its own single-read 150-cycle Illumina NextSeq 550 flow cell. The original pipeline was this. Because the immunoSEQ output held only junctional sequences and lacked quality scores, the filtering could not match the filtering applied to full-length reads. To assign V/J genes and CDR3, sequences were annotated using PyIR, a Python wrapper for IgBLAST v1.9, with IMGT germline references. Any read was removed if the V/J assignment was weak (E-value above 1e-6), the CDR3 was missing, or the read contained stop codons, out-of-frame junctions, or ambiguous translated residues. V3J clonotypes were defined as sequences sharing an identical inferred V gene, J gene, and CDR3 amino acid sequence. Percentage overlap between repertoires was calculated by dividing the number of shared unique clonotypes by the size of the smaller repertoire. Three approaches were used to assess repertoire richness: RTK rarefaction, the Chao1 estimator, and Recon v2.1 estimates of unobserved clonotypes. Generation probabilities for all TCRbeta clonotypes obtained by the gDNA method from several donors were computed using OLGA. As stored in TCRdb, this immuneACCESS dataset retains in-frame rearrangements with V and J assigned. A fraction of the clones does not appear; measured against another copy, unresolved V genes explain less than half of the discrepancy, and the remainder lacks a known reason. V and J calls plus clone size are reproduced from that table; the DNA served to infer D and trimming. The sample yields around 340,000 clones; less than 85% were counted once. The biggest ten clones account for about 10% of the sample.

Donors were healthy HIV-negative adults with no recently reported acute infections or vaccinations. Only Caucasian adults living in Nashville, Tennessee, USA were represented among the donors. CD4+ T cells were enriched through magnetic negative selection, after which naive cells were positively selected on CD45RA and the remaining negative fraction served as the memory subset. After blood collection by leukapheresis, PBMCs were isolated using Ficoll-Histopaque density gradient centrifugation and then cryopreserved in the vapor phase of liquid nitrogen. Purity and quantity of every magnetically sorted T cell population were checked by analytical flow cytometry. From each sorted fraction, genomic DNA was isolated and quantified by UV absorbance on a Nanodrop 2000c. Reading from cysteine to phenylalanine, the CDR3 counts 15 amino acids. Only the CDR3 part of the read is kept: 45 bases, read in frame from the first base. Based on the germline V gene, the CDR1 and CDR2 sequences are MNHEY and SVGAGI. The junction shows trimming of 2 bases on V and 3 bases on J, plus 12 bases between the germline ends.

In this chain, TRBV6-5 is recombined with TRBJ2-3; the D element might be TRBD1 or TRBD2, as each aligns at 5 bases. The clonotype comes from a man younger than 45 in good health. The sequenced sample consisted of memory CD4+ T cells sorted from blood. The cell subset or site label, read with the paper, signifies: CD45RA-negative fraction. CDR3 reads: CASSYTGPPTDTQYF. The DNA reads TGTGCCAGCAGTTACACGGGACCCCCGACAGATACGCAGTATTTT.